The entry below gives a single TCR beta chain sequence along with its context. As processed by the authors: Counts of nucleated cells, estimated from reference gene primer amplification, were obtained. Generated by immunoSEQ multiplex PCR, the TCRdb table keeps only in-frame clones and is missing some. V and J calls plus clone size are reproduced from that table; the DNA served to infer D and trimming. The top ten hold 37% of the sample, which has 90,000 to 140,000 clones, about four fifths seen once. CDR1 KGHSH and CDR2 LQKENI come from the germline V gene. The CDR3 is 14 amino acids. Trimming removed 3 bases at V and 0 bases at J, with 8 bases between. This sample is part of a study of blood T cell repertoires in COVID-19. Study-level information: Researchers got acute and convalescent COVID-19 samples from the United States, Italy and Spain. Sources were T cells, B-cell-depleted T cells, or PBMCs; the material itself was cDNA or gDNA.

The sample consisted of peripheral blood. This clonotype was obtained from a man older than 75 with acute or convalescent COVID-19. This chain links TRBV18 with TRBJ1-1, with D hard to call. The DNA for the CDR3 is TGTGCCAGCTCACCGAAAGCTCTGAACACTGAAGCTTTCTTT. Translating it yields CASSPKALNTEAFF.